The clone carrying this TCR beta chain has at least ten counts. Its cognate antigen is unknown. This entry belongs to a study of T cell repertoires in cytomegalovirus infection. As for the study in general: The public TCR beta signatures pointed to both CMV infection and matching HLA type.

Whole-study results and caveats: HLA-C-restricted CMV clonotypes gave the most frequent clonotype in two of eight donors. Carriers of CMV and the relevant HLA type were discriminated by public TCR beta frequency.

Germline V gives CDR1 DFQATT, CDR2 SNEGSKA (reference sequence). This CDR3 has 16 residues. V gave up 0 bases and J gave up 2 bases, with 14 bases separating them. In TCRdb, the reads were re-called with MiXCR into one record per CDR3 protein. The sample comprises roughly 130,000 distinct CDR3 sequences, approximately 9.2% of which are singletons, and roughly a tenth rests with the top ten. The chain employs TRBV20-1 and TRBJ2-1; the D gene is possibly TRBD1 (5 bases). The sample was PBMCs. This TCR was sampled from a human donor in good health (CMV status not recorded). Some clones in this sample may be carry-over from other donors' samples. The chain's CDR3 is CSARDSGAAAYNEQFF. CDR3 bases: TGCAGTGCTAGAGATAGTGGGGCTGCCGCCTACAATGAGCAGTTCTTC.